This T cell receptor beta chain was recovered during a study of neurological immune-mediated disorders. General observations from the study: Across subjects, expanded clones had no CDR3 amino acid sequences in common, pointing to private repertoires in all groups. HTLV-1-associated myelopathy had the most TCR clonal expansion, while multiple sclerosis had the least, a level that fell below healthy controls.

V lost 7 bases and J 0 bases, leaving 7 bases between the germline ends. The length of the CDR3 is 13 residues. Germline loops: CDR1 KGHDR, CDR2 SFDVKD. This clonotype was found many times. The antigen remains unidentified. 5'RACE with 10-nucleotide random UMIs generated the cDNA. Each CDR3 protein gets one entry after TCRdb re-called the 5' RACE reads with MiXCR. Here the sample spans roughly 74,000 distinct CDR3 sequences, 5.2% being singletons. Preparation of the unsorted libraries drew on 2 million PBMCs stored at -80 C. The sequencing sample was made of PBMCs. The sequence was collected from a man in his late teens or twenties with multiple sclerosis. The rearrangement links TRBV24-1 to TRBJ2-3; no clear D gene. The CDR3 loop reads CATRQASTDTQYF. The CDR3 coding sequence is TGTGCCACCAGGCAGGCTAGCACAGATACGCAGTATTTT.